The rows below give T cell receptor beta chains drawn from one sample of a study of T cells after posttransplantation cyclophosphamide. TCRdb's copy holds only in-frame clones and misses some; the assay was immunoSEQ multiplex PCR. The sample presents more than 30,000 clones, none singletons. Sequencing was carried out using PBMCs. The receptors were gathered from a girl aged 5-17 years in good health, CMV-negative, and a related stem cell transplant donor. Each CDR3 is given without its conserved first and last residue. Fields, in order: V gene, CDR3 protein.

>TRBV11-2
ASSLGRGTRSYT
>TRBV6-1
ASSEEVGVNTGELF
>TRBV29-1
SVGGGGPYEQY
>TRBV28
ASPQAGGGTATEAF
>TRBV14
ASSPGGNGYT
>TRBV4-1
ASSQEEAGISNQPQH
>TRBV6-1
ASTRPGGADTQY
>TRBV19
ASRQGYNQPQH
>TRBV4-1
ASSQAYREQF
>TRBV27
ASSFLRREMNTEAF